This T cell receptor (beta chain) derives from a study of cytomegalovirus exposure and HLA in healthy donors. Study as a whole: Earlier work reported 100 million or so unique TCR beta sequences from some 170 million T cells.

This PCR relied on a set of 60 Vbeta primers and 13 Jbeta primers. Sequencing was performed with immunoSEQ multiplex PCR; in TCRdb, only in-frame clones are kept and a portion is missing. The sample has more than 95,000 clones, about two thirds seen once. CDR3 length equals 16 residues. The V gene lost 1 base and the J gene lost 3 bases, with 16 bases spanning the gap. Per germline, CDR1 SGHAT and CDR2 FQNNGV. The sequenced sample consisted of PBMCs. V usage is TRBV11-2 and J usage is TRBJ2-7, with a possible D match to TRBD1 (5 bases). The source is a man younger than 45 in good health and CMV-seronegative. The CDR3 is CASSLVWGGSGYEQYF. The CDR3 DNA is TGTGCCAGCAGCTTAGTGTGGGGCGGCTCCGGCTACGAGCAGTACTTC.